This T cell receptor beta chain was documented in a study of response to subunit inactivated influenza vaccine. The study's findings and limits: A suggestion made by the authors is that each seasonal influenza vaccination recruits few new T cells.

Germline values: CDR1 LGHNA, CDR2 YSLEER. Germline trimming cut 0 bases from V and 5 bases from J; bases unmatched to any gene: 9. This CDR3 is built from 17 residues. TCRdb passed the RT-PCR reads through MiXCR, listing each CDR3 protein once. Among about 780,000 distinct CDR3 sequences listed, around a sixth were seen once. This clonotype appeared a few times. The antigen remains undetermined. The chain joins TRBV4-3 to TRBJ2-7; 11 nucleotides line up with TRBD1. The TCR was taken from a man in his fifties who received an inactivated influenza vaccine. The sample in question was PBMCs from blood, obtained less than 6 days after vaccination. The CDR3 DNA is TGCGCCAGCAGCCAAGATTATAGGGACAGGGGGAGCAACGAGCAGTACTTC. Residues: CASSQDYRDRGSNEQYF.